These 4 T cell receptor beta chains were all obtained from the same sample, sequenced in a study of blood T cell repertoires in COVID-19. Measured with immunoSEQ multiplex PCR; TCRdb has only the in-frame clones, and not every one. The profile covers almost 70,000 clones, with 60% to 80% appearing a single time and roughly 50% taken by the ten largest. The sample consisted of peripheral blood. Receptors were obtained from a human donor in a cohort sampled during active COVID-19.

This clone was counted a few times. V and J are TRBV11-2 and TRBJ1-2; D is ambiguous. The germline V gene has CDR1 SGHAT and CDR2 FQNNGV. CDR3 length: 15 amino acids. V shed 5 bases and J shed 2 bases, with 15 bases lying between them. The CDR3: CASSLRGQANYGYTF. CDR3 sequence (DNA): TGTGCCAGCAGCCTCAGAGGGCAGGCCAACTATGGCTACACCTTC.

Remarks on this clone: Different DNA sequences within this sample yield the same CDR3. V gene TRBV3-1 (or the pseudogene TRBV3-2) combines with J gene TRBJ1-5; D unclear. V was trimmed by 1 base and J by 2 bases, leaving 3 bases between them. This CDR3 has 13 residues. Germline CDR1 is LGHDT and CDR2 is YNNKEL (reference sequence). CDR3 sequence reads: CASSQGGNQPQHF. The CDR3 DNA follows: TGTGCCAGCAGCCAAGGAGGCAATCAGCCCCAGCATTTT.

CDR3 sequence: CASSLAGEFTLHF. The DNA of the CDR3 is TGCGCCAGCAGCTTGGCCGGGGAATTCACCCTCCACTTT. The V call is TRBV5-1, the J call TRBJ1-6; D gene uncertain. This CDR3 is built from 13 residues. CDR1 and CDR2 from the germline V gene are SGHRS and YFSETQ. V was pared by 0 bases and J by 14 bases, with 12 bases between.

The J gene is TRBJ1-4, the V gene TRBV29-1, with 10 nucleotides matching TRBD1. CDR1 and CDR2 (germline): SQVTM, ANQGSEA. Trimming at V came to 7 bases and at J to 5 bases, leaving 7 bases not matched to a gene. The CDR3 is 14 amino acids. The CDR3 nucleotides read TGCAGCGCCGGGAGGGGACAGGGGAATGAAAAACTGTTTTTT. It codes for CSAGRGQGNEKLFF.